This T cell receptor beta chain was found in a study of shared clonotypes between healthy human individuals. Division of CD4+ cells produced a CD45RA+ naive subset and a CD45RA-negative memory subset. Produced via immunoSEQ multiplex PCR; TCRdb's table is partial and in-frame only. Of a few million clones in the sample, around 90% were seen once. The CDR3 loop spans 15 amino acids. Germline values: CDR1 MDHEN, CDR2 SYDVKM. Trimming pared 3 bases from V and 1 base from J, leaving 13 bases between. Study-wide findings and caveats: Rarefaction exposed incomplete sorted-subset sequencing despite large depth. The study generally estimated greater richness for naive than memory subsets. Clonotypes shared by all four sorted-subset donors had higher generation probabilities than non-shared clonotypes.

As concerns this clone: Its specificity is unknown.

The chain employs TRBV28 and TRBJ2-7; D not certain. The TCR comes from a man between 18 and 35 years old in good health. The sample comprised naive CD4+ T cells sorted from blood. As for subset: CD45RA+ positively selected. DNA of the CDR3: TGTGCCAGCAGTTTTACAACATCGTTTTCCTACGAGCAGTACTTC. As protein: CASSFTTSFSYEQYF.